This T cell receptor beta chain emerged from a study of CD8 T cells in ankylosing spondylitis. Quantitative 5'-RACE with molecular barcodes generated TCR beta libraries. Each CDR3 protein gets one entry after TCRdb re-called the 5' RACE reads with MiXCR. In the table there are about 35,000 distinct CDR3 sequences, roughly 3.1% of which are singletons. This CDR3 is built from 16 residues. The germline V gene has CDR1 DFQATT and CDR2 SNEGSKA (reference sequence). With 6 bases clipped from V and 6 bases from J, the junction kept 11 bases outside the gene matches. This clonotype is medium-sized by share. The antigen remains undetermined. General observations from the study: Earlier reports found some motif variants in synovial fluid and blood in reactive arthritis.

This receptor was obtained from a male donor with ankylosing spondylitis or in good health (not recorded which). Material: blood, either unsorted or a sorted T cell fraction (not recorded which). The chain couples TRBV20-1 to TRBJ2-2, with 12 nucleotides matching TRBD2. CDR3 nucleotide sequence: TGCAGTGCAAATTCTAGCGGGAGGGAACGGGCCGGGGAGCTGTTTTTT. It codes for CSANSSGRERAGELFF.